This section outlines one TCR beta chain sequence together with its context. Its antigen is as yet unknown. Researchers ran the PCR with 60 Vbeta and 13 Jbeta primers. Clones were sequenced by immunoSEQ multiplex PCR, and TCRdb holds only the in-frame ones, with some missing. The table has around 99,000 clones, roughly 80% seen once. The germline gives CDR1 SGHRS, CDR2 YFSETQ. The V and J ends lost 4 bases and 2 bases respectively, with 20 bases between them. The CDR3 covers 17 residues. These data are taken from a study of cytomegalovirus exposure and HLA in healthy donors. Overall study findings and caveats: Both high specificity and high sensitivity reportedly marked the classifier's diagnosis of cytomegalovirus status. The study flagged some 170 TCR beta chains as cytomegalovirus-associated.

Specimen: PBMCs. The chain employs TRBV5-1 and TRBJ2-3; maybe TRBD2 (5 bases). The receptor was derived from a man aged 25-45 years in good health and CMV-seronegative. The CDR3, as DNA: TGCGCCAGCAGCATGGGTGATAGCGCACCTTACACAGATACGCAGTATTTT. Amino acids: CASSMGDSAPYTDTQYF.